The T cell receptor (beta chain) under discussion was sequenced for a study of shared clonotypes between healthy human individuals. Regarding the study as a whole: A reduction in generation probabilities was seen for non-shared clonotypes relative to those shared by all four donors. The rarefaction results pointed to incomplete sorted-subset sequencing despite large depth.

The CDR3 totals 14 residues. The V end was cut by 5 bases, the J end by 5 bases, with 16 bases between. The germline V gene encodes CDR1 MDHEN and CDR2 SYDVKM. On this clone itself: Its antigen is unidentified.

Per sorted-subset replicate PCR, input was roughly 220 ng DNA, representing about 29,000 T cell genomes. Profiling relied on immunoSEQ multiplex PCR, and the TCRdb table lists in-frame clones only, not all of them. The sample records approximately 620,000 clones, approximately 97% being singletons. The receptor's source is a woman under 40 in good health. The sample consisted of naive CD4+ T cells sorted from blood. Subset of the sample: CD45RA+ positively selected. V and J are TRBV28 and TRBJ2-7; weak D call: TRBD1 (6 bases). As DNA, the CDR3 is TGTGCCAGCAGTGCCTCCACAGGGCTCCACGAGCAGTACTTC. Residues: CASSASTGLHEQYF.